Below are 28 T cell receptor beta chains sequenced from a single sample in a study of CD8+ T cells in alopecia areata. RNA was extracted and reverse transcribed into cDNA as the sequencing template. The method was immunoSEQ multiplex PCR; TCRdb's version includes in-frame clones alone and lacks a portion of them. Counted here are 85,000 to 110,000 clones, around 59% occurring once; the ten biggest clones make up around 8.8%. The sequencing sample was made of CD4+ T cells sorted from blood. These receptors originate from a human donor in good health.

This clone was seen a few times. The V gene is TRBV29-1, the J gene TRBJ2-5, with D uncertain. The ends were cut back, 1 base at V and 2 bases at J, with 11 bases in the middle. This CDR3 has 14 residues. Germline V gene sequence: CDR1 SQVTM, CDR2 ANQGSEA. CDR3 in amino acids: CSVEGQLRQETQYF. The CDR3 DNA reads TGCAGCGTTGAAGGTCAGCTACGACAAGAGACCCAGTACTTC.

A few counts support this clone. The chain uses TRBV9 and TRBJ1-6; D is perhaps TRBD1 (5 bases). The CDR3 consists of 14 residues. CDR1 is SGDLS, CDR2 YYNGEE, per germline. V lost 0 bases and J lost 7, with 8 bases in between. CDR3: CASSVVPGNSPLHF. CDR3 nucleotides: TGTGCCAGCAGCGTAGTTCCAGGGAATTCACCCCTCCACTTT.

This chain uses TRBV6-6 with TRBJ1-1, with 7 bases fitting TRBD1. V was clipped by 6 bases and J by 4 bases; unmatched bases: 2. The V gene's germline CDR1 is MNHNY and CDR2 SVGAGI (reference sequence). CDR3 length: 12 residues. The CDR3 coding sequence is TGTGCCAGCAGGGGACAGAGCACTGAAGCTTTCTTT. Residues: CASRGQSTEAFF.

This rearrangement joins TRBV30 to TRBJ1-1, with D maybe TRBD1 (5 bases). CDR1 and CDR2 from the germline V gene are GTSNPN and SVGIG (reference sequence). V lost 1 base, J lost 8 bases, and 20 bases lay in between. This CDR3 comprises 15 residues. CDR3 residues: CAWSGPSRGASEAFF. The CDR3 bases are TGTGCCTGGAGTGGCCCCTCCCGAGGGGCGTCGGAAGCTTTCTTT.

The chain combines TRBV2 with TRBJ1-5; TRBD1 agrees at 8 bases. After removal of 6 bases from V and 6 bases from J, the junction contained 7 bases not matched to a gene. The CDR3 length is 14 residues. Germline CDR1 SNHLY, CDR2 FYNNEI. The CDR3 reads CASREQGGGQPQHF. The DNA of the CDR3 is TGTGCCAGCAGAGAACAGGGGGGAGGTCAGCCCCAGCATTTT.

The chain joins TRBV5-1 to TRBJ1-2; 8 nucleotides match TRBD1. This CDR3 comprises 15 residues. In germline, CDR1 is SGHRS, CDR2 YFSETQ. The junction had 5 bases not matched to a gene; V was cut back by 4 bases and J by 0 bases. The CDR3 protein is CASSGGQGANYGYTF. The CDR3 DNA is TGCGCCAGCAGCGGAGGACAGGGAGCTAACTATGGCTACACCTTC.

The chain joins TRBV6-1 to TRBJ2-1; 11 bases align to TRBD2. J was trimmed by 10 bases and V by 0 bases; bases with no gene match: 8. This CDR3 contains 16 residues. Germline V gives CDR1 MNHNS, CDR2 SASEGT. CDR3 nucleotide sequence: TGTGCCAGCAGTGAAGCGGGTAGCGGGGGGGCTCGGGAGCAGTTCTTC. It codes for CASSEAGSGGAREQFF.

The chain carries TRBV9 and TRBJ2-3, with D unresolved. CDR3 length: 13 residues. CDR1 and CDR2 from the germline V gene are SGDLS and YYNGEE. Trimming removed 0 bases from V and 6 bases from J, with 8 bases in between. The CDR3 reads CASSVDGRDTQYF. The DNA of the CDR3 is TGTGCCAGCAGCGTAGATGGACGGGATACGCAGTATTTT. Filled out from reference TRBV9 and TRBJ2-3, the complete variable domain reads DSGVTQTPKHLITATGQRVTLRCSPRSGDLSVYWYQQSLDQGLQFLIQYYNGEERAKGNILERFSAQQFPDLHSELNLSSLELGDSALYFCASSVDGRDTQYFGPGTRLTVL.

This clone was counted a few times. The chain links TRBV6-1 to TRBJ2-1; D gene uncertain. V lost 6 bases and J lost 7, with 10 bases in between. This CDR3 has 12 amino acids. The germline V gene encodes CDR1 MNHNS and CDR2 SASEGT. The CDR3: CASRQHGNEQFF. In DNA, the CDR3 is TGTGCCAGCAGGCAACACGGAAATGAGCAGTTCTTC.

The rearrangement uses TRBV7-9 and TRBJ2-7; 12 nucleotides agree with TRBD2. The germline V gene has CDR1 SEHNR and CDR2 FQNEAQ (reference sequence). The CDR3 contains 15 residues. Trimming removed 1 base from V and 3 bases from J; junction bases left unmatched: 1. This chain's CDR3 is CASSLGTSGVYEQYF. The DNA of the CDR3 is TGTGCCAGCAGCTTAGGGACTAGCGGGGTCTACGAGCAGTACTTC.

This clone was counted only a few times. Other DNA sequences of this sample code for an identical CDR3. V gene TRBV18 combines with J gene TRBJ2-5, with D unclear. The germline V and J ends were trimmed by 2 bases and 1 base, with 5 bases remaining between them. The CDR3 has 13 residues. The germline V gene encodes CDR1 KGHSH and CDR2 LQKENI. The CDR3 spells CASSPGSQETQYF. CDR3 bases: TGTGCCAGCTCACCAGGCAGCCAAGAGACCCAGTACTTC. The full variable domain, in which reference TRBV18 and TRBJ2-5 provide the parts outside the CDR3, is NAGVMQNPRHLVRRRGQEARLRCSPMKGHSHVYWYRQLPEEGLKFMVYLQKENIIDESGMPKERFSAEFPKEGPSILRIQQVVRGDSAAYFCASSPGSQETQYFGPGTRLLVL.

This clone was observed a few times. The chain combines TRBV30 with TRBJ2-1; 11 bases are a match to TRBD1. This CDR3 contains 13 residues. The V segment lost 2 bases and the J segment 9 bases; nucleotides outside the gene matches: 3. Looked up from germline, CDR1 is GTSNPN and CDR2 is SVGIG (reference sequence). CDR3 bases: TGTGCCTGGAGTAGGGGGACAGGGGGTGAGCAGTTCTTC. Protein product: CAWSRGTGGEQFF.

With regard to this clone: An end of the junction differs from the germline gene, which may be a read error. V and J are TRBV7-8 and TRBJ2-5; 8 nucleotides align to TRBD2. Germline lookup yields CDR1 SGHVS and CDR2 FQNEAQ. This CDR3 contains 16 residues. CDR3 residues: CATSPGGNSRRETQYF. CDR3 DNA sequence: TGTGCCACCAGCCCGGGGGGGAATTCGCGCCGAGAGACCCAGTACTTC. The entire variable domain, with the rest obtained from reference TRBV7-8 and TRBJ2-5, is as follows: GAGVSQSPRYKVAKRGQDVALRCDPISGHVSLFWYQQALGQGPEFLTYFQNEAQLDKSGLPSDRFFAERPEGSVSTLKIQRTQQEDSAVYLCATSPGGNSRRETQYFGPGTRLLVL.

The chain couples TRBV29-1 to TRBJ2-6; no reliable D call. Germline V gene lookup returns CDR1 SQVTM and CDR2 ANQGSEA. The CDR3 totals 14 residues. V lost 6 bases, J lost 0 bases, and 9 bases lay in between. Here the CDR3 reads CSVKENSGANVLTF. The CDR3 nucleotides read TGCAGCGTGAAGGAAAACTCTGGGGCCAACGTCCTGACTTTC. Together with reference TRBV29-1 and TRBJ2-6, the CDR3 gives the full variable domain: SAVISQKPSRDICQRGTSLTIQCQVDSQVTMMFWYRQQPGQSLTLIATANQGSEATYESGFVIDKFPISRPNLTFSTLTVSNMSPEDSSIYLCSVKENSGANVLTFGAGSRLTVL.

The V and J genes are TRBV30 and TRBJ2-7; TRBD1 is a possible D gene (6 bases). The CDR3 runs to 19 residues. The V gene's germline CDR1 is GTSNPN and CDR2 SVGIG (reference sequence). With 3 bases removed from V and 4 bases from J, the gap between germline ends came to 31 bases. For the CDR3, the DNA is TGTGCCTGGAGAAAAACCCTGCCCCCCTGGGGCAGGGGCGAGTACGAGCAGTACTTC. It codes for CAWRKTLPPWGRGEYEQYF.

This clone has a handful of counts. This chain connects TRBV9 to TRBJ2-7; 9 nucleotides line up with TRBD2. CDR1 is SGDLS, CDR2 YYNGEE, per germline. CDR3 length equals 16 residues. Trimming took 4 bases from V and 2 from J; bases not matched to a gene: 10. The CDR3 region is CASSPREAGGPYEQYF. In nucleotides, the CDR3 is TGTGCCAGCAGCCCCCGGGAGGCGGGGGGGCCCTACGAGCAGTACTTC.

With regard to this clone: Germline and junction disagree at one end, which may indicate a read error. This chain links TRBV6-4 with TRBJ1-1, with D unclear. The CDR3 is made up of 13 amino acids. CDR1 is MRHNA and CDR2 is SNTAGT in the germline V gene. The chain's CDR3 is CASSDQPNTEALF. CDR3 sequence (DNA): TGTGCCAGCAGTGACCAGCCGAACACTGAAGCTCTCTTT.

The rearrangement uses TRBV25-1 and TRBJ2-5; unclear D gene. The germline V gene has CDR1 MGHDK and CDR2 SYGVNS. The CDR3 covers 11 residues. Trimming removed 11 bases at V and 0 bases at J, with 7 bases between. This CDR3 is CASDNQETQYF. CDR3 sequence (DNA): TGTGCCTCAGACAACCAAGAGACCCAGTACTTC. Together with reference TRBV25-1 and TRBJ2-5, the CDR3 gives the full variable domain: EADIYQTPRYLVIGTGKKITLECSQTMGHDKMYWYQQDPGMELHLIHYSYGVNSTEKGDLSSESTVSRIRTEHFPLTLESARPSHTSQYLCASDNQETQYFGPGTRLLVL.

The chain joins TRBV2 to TRBJ1-4, with D perhaps matching TRBD1 (5 bases). From germline, CDR1 is SNHLY and CDR2 FYNNEI. The CDR3 has 14 amino acids. Trimming cost V 4 bases and J 0 bases, with 6 bases left between them. As DNA, the CDR3 is TGTGCCAGCAGTGGGACATCAACTAATGAAAAACTGTTTTTT. Protein product: CASSGTSTNEKLFF.

The gene calls are TRBV29-1 and TRBJ1-5; 9 bases fit TRBD1. The V gene end was trimmed by 4 bases and the J gene end by 0 bases; junction bases not matched to a gene: 10. The CDR3 is made up of 17 amino acids. The germline gives CDR1 SQVTM, CDR2 ANQGSEA. CDR3 in amino acids: CSVARTGARYSNQPQHF. The CDR3 bases are TGCAGCGTTGCCCGGACAGGGGCGCGTTATAGCAATCAGCCCCAGCATTTT.

V is TRBV29-1 and J is TRBJ2-5; D is perhaps TRBD2 (6 bases). Germline loops: CDR1 SQVTM, CDR2 ANQGSEA. The CDR3 consists of 13 residues. V was trimmed by 6 bases and J by 0 bases, leaving 11 bases between them. The CDR3 is CSVGGADQETQYF. The CDR3 bases are TGCAGCGTCGGAGGGGCAGACCAAGAGACCCAGTACTTC.

This clone was seen more than once but under ten times. This rearrangement joins TRBV5-6 to TRBJ2-2; 8 nucleotides align to TRBD1. The CDR3 has 17 residues. V trimming: 1 base; J trimming: 1 base; junction bases outside the gene matches: 6. From germline, CDR1 is SGHDT and CDR2 YYEEEE. The CDR3 sequence is CASSLRAGGLNTGELFF. The CDR3, as DNA: TGTGCCAGCAGCTTGCGTGCAGGGGGCCTGAACACCGGGGAGCTGTTTTTT.

This chain connects TRBV12-5 to TRBJ2-1, with D unclear. Trimming cost V 5 bases and J 7 bases, with 9 bases left between them. Germline assignment: CDR1 LGHNT and CDR2 FRNRAP. The CDR3 is made up of 12 amino acids. The CDR3 spells CASGVQRNEQFF. The CDR3 DNA reads as TGTGCTAGTGGTGTCCAGAGAAATGAGCAGTTCTTC.

Details on this clone: The identical CDR3 is also encoded by other nucleotide sequences in the sample. J is TRBJ2-5 and V is TRBV28; no reliable D call. This CDR3 comprises 11 residues. V gave up 2 bases and J gave up 2 bases, with 0 bases separating them. The germline CDR1 and CDR2 sequences are MDHEN and SYDVKM. In DNA form, the CDR3 reads TGTGCCAGCAGTTTACAAGAGACCCAGTACTTC. Translation gives CASSLQETQYF. The full variable domain, rest sourced from reference TRBV28 and TRBJ2-5, is DVKVTQSSRYLVKRTGEKVFLECVQDMDHENMFWYRQDPGLGLRLIYFSYDVKMKEKGDIPEGYSVSREKKERFSLILESASTNQTSMYLCASSLQETQYFGPGTRLLVL.

The V and J genes are TRBV6-6 and TRBJ2-5, with 15 bases aligning to TRBD2. The CDR3 contains 15 residues. J lost 4 bases, V lost 4 bases, and 1 base had no gene match. The V gene's germline CDR1 is MNHNY and CDR2 SVGAGI (reference sequence). CDR3 sequence (DNA): TGTGCCAGCAGTTGGGGACTAGCGGGGGGAGAGACCCAGTACTTC. It yields the protein CASSWGLAGGETQYF.

This clone turned up a few times. The chain employs TRBV6-5 and TRBJ2-7; perhaps TRBD1 as D (6 bases). This CDR3 region has 15 residues. Germline V gives CDR1 MNHEY, CDR2 SVGAGI. V lost 0 bases, J lost 4 bases, and 13 bases lay in between. CDR3 amino acids: CASSYSGDKRYEQYF. CDR3 in DNA: TGTGCCAGCAGTTACTCCGGGGACAAAAGATACGAGCAGTACTTC.

This chain joins TRBV30 and TRBJ1-2, with 7 positions matching TRBD1. The CDR3 loop spans 14 amino acids. Germline CDR1 is GTSNPN and CDR2 is SVGIG (reference sequence). J gave up 8 bases and V 2 bases, and 11 bases lay outside the gene matches. The CDR3 here is CAWSRQGGDRGYTF. The CDR3, as DNA: TGTGCCTGGAGTAGACAGGGAGGCGATCGGGGCTACACCTTC.

This chain links TRBV30 with TRBJ2-7; D not resolved. V was trimmed by 3 bases and J by 5 bases, leaving 11 bases between them. Germline V lookup: CDR1 GTSNPN, CDR2 SVGIG (reference sequence). The CDR3 runs to 12 residues. CDR3 sequence reads: CAWSLLRDEQYF. CDR3 bases: TGTGCCTGGAGCCTCCTACGAGACGAGCAGTACTTC.